A selection of T cell receptor beta chains follows, all from one sample in a study of identical twins. TCRdb used MiXCR to reprocess the 5' RACE reads, holding one entry per CDR3 protein. This table holds nearly 650,000 distinct CDR3 sequences, 7.1% found once. These data also formed part of another study, on yellow fever vaccine responses in identical twins.

Sequenced input: PBMCs. Receptors originate from a woman aged 18 to 35 in good health. The CDR3 runs from the conserved cysteine through the conserved F or W. A D gene is named only where the DNA matches it firmly. The listing skips clone size in some rows; elsewhere it reads once, few, many or a size class.

TRBJ1-2 . . TRBV10-2 CASRTGTGDWGYTF TGCGCCAGCCGTACCGGGACGGGGGATTGGGGCTACACCTTC
TRBJ2-3 . few TRBV5-1 CASSLGGGAPDTQYF TGCGCCAGCAGCTTGGGTGGGGGGGCACCCGATACGCAGTATTTT
TRBJ2-2 . few TRBV9 CASSGPLRGGDIPGELFF TGTGCCAGCAGCGGCCCCCTGAGGGGGGGGGATATACCCGGGGAGCTGTTTTTT
TRBJ2-1 TRBD2 many TRBV5-1 CASSLVGLAGANEQFF TGCGCCAGCAGCTTGGTGGGACTAGCGGGAGCGAATGAGCAGTTCTTC
TRBJ2-2 TRBD1 many TRBV7-9 CASNHRGVTGELFF TGTGCCAGCAATCACAGGGGGGTTACCGGGGAGCTGTTTTTT
TRBJ1-3 TRBD1 many TRBV10-3 CAIRTGGEGNTIYF TGTGCCATCCGGACAGGGGGCGAGGGAAACACCATATATTTT
TRBJ2-4 TRBD2 . TRBV5-4 CASSLFALAAQIAKNIQYF TGTGCCAGCAGCTTGTTTGCTCTAGCGGCGCAGATAGCCAAAAACATTCAGTACTTC
TRBJ2-7 . few TRBV7-8 CASSTSSLYEQYF TGTGCCAGCAGCACTAGCAGCTTATACGAGCAGTACTTC
TRBJ1-1 . many TRBV3-1 CASSQAQRGRRETFF TGTGCCAGCAGCCAAGCCCAACGGGGCCGCAGGGAGACTTTCTTT
TRBJ2-3 TRBD1 few TRBV6-2/TRBV6-3 CASSSTQGATQYF TGTGCCAGCAGTTCCACACAGGGGGCTACGCAGTATTTT
TRBJ2-3 TRBD1 . TRBV20-1 CSLFLAGGSDTQYF TGCAGCCTCTTCCTCGCAGGGGGCTCAGATACGCAGTATTTT
TRBJ2-3 . many TRBV5-1 CASSLSSADTQYF TGCGCCAGCAGCTTATCCTCTGCAGATACGCAGTATTTT
TRBJ1-5 . few TRBV5-1 CASSSDPNQPQHF TGCGCCAGCAGCTCCGACCCCAATCAGCCCCAGCATTTT
TRBJ2-1 . . TRBV6-5 CASSYSGWGSSYNEQFF TGTGCCAGCAGTTACTCGGGGTGGGGGAGCTCCTACAATGAGCAGTTCTTC
TRBJ2-1 TRBD1 . TRBV9 CASSVRGLQGDEQFF TGTGCCAGCAGCGTAAGAGGCCTACAGGGGGATGAGCAGTTCTTC
TRBJ1-1 . . TRBV7-9 CASTTSQDEAFF TGTGCCAGCACCACTTCCCAGGATGAAGCTTTCTTT
TRBJ1-6 TRBD1 . TRBV6-1 CASSDRDRSPGSPLHF TGTGCCAGCAGTGATAGGGACAGGTCCCCGGGGTCACCCCTCCACTTT
TRBJ1-1 TRBD1 few TRBV29-1 CSVMMGTANTEAFF TGCAGCGTCATGATGGGGACAGCGAACACTGAAGCTTTCTTT
TRBJ2-5 . . TRBV27 CASRPHRDKETQYF TGTGCCAGCAGACCGCACAGGGACAAAGAGACCCAGTACTTC
TRBJ1-3 . . TRBV10-3 CAISELQAHSGNTIYF TGTGCCATCAGTGAGTTACAGGCCCACTCTGGAAACACCATATATTTT
TRBJ2-7 TRBD2 . TRBV20-1 CSARGGLGLADSSYEQYF TGCAGTGCTAGAGGCGGGTTGGGACTAGCGGACTCCTCCTACGAGCAGTACTTC
TRBJ2-1 TRBD2 many TRBV29-1 CSVEYGSGSNEQFF TGCAGCGTTGAGTATGGCAGCGGGAGCAATGAGCAGTTCTTC
TRBJ1-2 . . TRBV12-3/TRBV12-4 CASSSMSRGLYGYTF TGTGCCAGCAGTTCCATGTCGAGGGGCCTCTATGGCTACACCTTC
TRBJ1-2 . . TRBV7-9 CASSPLGGEGYGYTF TGTGCCAGCAGCCCCCTGGGGGGGGAAGGCTATGGCTACACCTTC
TRBJ1-2 . few TRBV3-1 CASSLRGRGVENGYTF TGTGCCAGCAGCCTGAGAGGCAGGGGAGTGGAAAATGGCTACACCTTC
TRBJ1-6 TRBD1 many TRBV12-3/TRBV12-4 CASSFGRGGSPLHF TGTGCCAGCAGTTTTGGCAGGGGGGGTTCACCCCTCCACTTT
TRBJ2-3 TRBD1 . TRBV24-1 CATSDSGTGKHTQYF TGTGCCACCAGTGATTCAGGGACAGGGAAACATACGCAGTATTTT
TRBJ2-5 TRBD2 few TRBV2 CASSELASGVETQYF TGTGCCAGCAGCGAACTAGCGTCGGGTGTCGAGACCCAGTACTTC
TRBJ2-3 . few TRBV11-2 CASSLGPIGQYF TGTGCCAGCAGCTTAGGTCCCATAGGGCAGTATTTT
TRBJ2-2 . few TRBV14 CASSPLEGRAGELFF TGTGCCAGCAGCCCCCTGGAGGGGCGTGCCGGGGAGCTGTTTTTT
TRBJ2-7 . . TRBV10-3 CAISESTRPYEQYF TGTGCCATCAGTGAGTCGACTAGGCCCTACGAGCAGTACTTC
TRBJ2-7 . . TRBV29-1 CSVDWTSSYEQYF TGCAGCGTTGATTGGACGAGCTCCTACGAGCAGTACTTC
TRBJ2-1 TRBD2 few TRBV20-1 CSARDGLAGYSSYNEQFF TGCAGTGCTAGAGATGGACTAGCGGGGTATAGCTCCTACAATGAGCAGTTCTTC
TRBJ1-1 TRBD1 . TRBV20-1 CSAPLDRDPEAFF TGCAGTGCACCGCTAGACAGGGACCCTGAAGCTTTCTTT
TRBJ2-1 . few TRBV12-3/TRBV12-4 CASTLRFGADEQFF TGTGCCAGCACCCTGCGGTTTGGGGCCGATGAGCAGTTCTTC
TRBJ2-3 . . TRBV7-3 CASSLRRISTDTQYF TGTGCCAGCAGCTTAAGGCGGATAAGCACAGATACGCAGTATTTT
TRBJ2-3 . . TRBV18 CASSPVAGTTDTQYF TGTGCCAGCTCACCAGTAGCAGGGACCACAGATACGCAGTATTTT
TRBJ2-7 TRBD2 . TRBV6-5 CASSYLAGAPYEQYF TGTGCCAGCAGCTATCTAGCGGGGGCTCCCTACGAGCAGTACTTC
TRBJ2-5 . few TRBV9 CASSAFGGVTETQYF TGTGCCAGCAGCGCTTTCGGGGGAGTTACAGAGACCCAGTACTTC
TRBJ2-1 TRBD2 many TRBV12-3/TRBV12-4 CASSISGGAYNEQFF TGTGCCAGCAGTATTAGCGGGGGGGCCTACAATGAGCAGTTCTTC
TRBJ2-3 TRBD2 . TRBV10-3 CAISETSGLAVTDTQYF TGTGCCATCAGTGAAACGTCCGGACTAGCGGTGACAGATACGCAGTATTTT
TRBJ2-2 . many TRBV11-2 CASSLRERGIKVRELFF TGTGCCAGCAGCCTTAGGGAGAGGGGTATTAAGGTTCGGGAGCTGTTTTTT
TRBJ2-3 . many TRBV28 CASSLGVSITDTQYF TGTGCCAGCAGTTTAGGCGTCTCTATCACAGATACGCAGTATTTT
TRBJ1-1 . . TRBV7-9 CASSRLGPKGGVTEAFF TGTGCCAGCAGCCGCCTAGGTCCGAAGGGGGGGGTGACTGAAGCTTTCTTT
TRBJ2-3 TRBD2 few TRBV7-8 CASSLVGLAMVDTQYF TGTGCCAGCAGCTTAGTGGGACTAGCTATGGTGGATACGCAGTATTTT
TRBJ1-1 . few TRBV3-1 CASSQAQYTEAFF TGTGCCAGCAGCCAAGCACAGTACACTGAAGCTTTCTTT
TRBJ2-5 TRBD2 few TRBV20-1 CSARDSSSGGATETQYF TGCAGTGCTAGAGACTCATCTAGCGGGGGGGCCACAGAGACCCAGTACTTC
TRBJ2-1 TRBD2 . TRBV7-9 CASSSPGGINYEQFF TGTGCCAGCAGCTCCCCGGGGGGGATTAACTATGAGCAGTTCTTC
TRBJ2-2 . many TRBV7-6 CASRLDNANTGELFF TGTGCCAGCAGATTGGACAACGCGAACACCGGGGAGCTGTTTTTT
TRBJ2-7 . . TRBV2 CASSERYALWQYF TGTGCCAGCAGTGAACGGTACGCTTTGTGGCAGTACTTC
TRBJ2-7 TRBD2 many TRBV4-1 CASSRTPTSGSYEQYF TGCGCCAGCAGCCGCACTCCGACTAGCGGGAGCTACGAGCAGTACTTC
TRBJ1-6 . few TRBV10-3 CAIRAGLNSPLHF TGTGCCATCCGGGCAGGGCTTAATTCACCCCTCCACTTT